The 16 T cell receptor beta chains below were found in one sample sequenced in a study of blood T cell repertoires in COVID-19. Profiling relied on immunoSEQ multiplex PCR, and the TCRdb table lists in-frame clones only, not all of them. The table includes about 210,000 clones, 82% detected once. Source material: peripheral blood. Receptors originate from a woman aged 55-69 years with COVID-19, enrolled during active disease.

The CDR3 spells CASGGGNSNQPQHF. The CDR3 region has the DNA TGTGCCAGCGGGGGGGGGAATAGCAATCAGCCCCAGCATTTT. The chain couples TRBV2 to TRBJ1-5; perhaps TRBD1 as D (5 bases). This CDR3 comprises 14 residues. V was cut by 8 bases and J by 0 bases, with 11 bases left in between. The germline V gene has CDR1 SNHLY and CDR2 FYNNEI.

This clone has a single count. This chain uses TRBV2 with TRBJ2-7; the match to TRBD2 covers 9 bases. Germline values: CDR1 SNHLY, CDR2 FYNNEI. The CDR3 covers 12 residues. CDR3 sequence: CASSELGLALHV. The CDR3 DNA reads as TGTGCCAGCAGTGAATTGGGACTAGCCCTGCACGTC.

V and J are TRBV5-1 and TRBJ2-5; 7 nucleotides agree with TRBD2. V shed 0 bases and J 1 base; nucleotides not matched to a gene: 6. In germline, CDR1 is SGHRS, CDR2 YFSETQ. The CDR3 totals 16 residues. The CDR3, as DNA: TGCGCCAGCAGCTTGGAGGGGACTATTATCCAAGAGACCCAGTACTTC. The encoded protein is CASSLEGTIIQETQYF.

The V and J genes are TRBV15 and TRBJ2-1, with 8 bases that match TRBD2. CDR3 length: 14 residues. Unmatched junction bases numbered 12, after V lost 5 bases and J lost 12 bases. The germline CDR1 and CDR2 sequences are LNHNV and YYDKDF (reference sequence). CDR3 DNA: TGTGCCACCAGCGGGGGACTAGGTGGTTTAGCGCAGTTCTTC. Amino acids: CATSGGLGGLAQFF.

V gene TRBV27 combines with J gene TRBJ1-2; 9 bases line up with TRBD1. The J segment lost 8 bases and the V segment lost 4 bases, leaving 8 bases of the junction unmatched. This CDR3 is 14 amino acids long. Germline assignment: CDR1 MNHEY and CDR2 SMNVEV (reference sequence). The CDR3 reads CASSSPGQGKGYTF. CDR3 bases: TGTGCCAGCAGTTCACCGGGACAGGGAAAAGGCTACACCTTC.

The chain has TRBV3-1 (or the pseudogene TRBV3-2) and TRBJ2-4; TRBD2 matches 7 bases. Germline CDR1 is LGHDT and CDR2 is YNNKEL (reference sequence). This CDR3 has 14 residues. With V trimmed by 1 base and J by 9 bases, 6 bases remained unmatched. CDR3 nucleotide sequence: TGTGCCAGCAGCCAAGTCTCAGCGGGGAGCATTCAGTACTTC. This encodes CASSQVSAGSIQYF.

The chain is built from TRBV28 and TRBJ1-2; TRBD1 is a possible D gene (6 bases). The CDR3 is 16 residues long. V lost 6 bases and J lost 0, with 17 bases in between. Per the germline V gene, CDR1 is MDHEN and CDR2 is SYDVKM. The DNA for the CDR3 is TGTGCCAGCAGACCAATTGGGAGACAGGCTAACTATGGCTACACCTTC. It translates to CASRPIGRQANYGYTF.

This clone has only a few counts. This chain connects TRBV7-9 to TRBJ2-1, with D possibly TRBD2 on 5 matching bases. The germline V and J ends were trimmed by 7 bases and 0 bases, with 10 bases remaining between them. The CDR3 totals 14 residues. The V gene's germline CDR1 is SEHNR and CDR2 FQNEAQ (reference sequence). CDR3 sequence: CASIGTSSYNEQFF. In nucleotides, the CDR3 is TGTGCCAGCATCGGAACTAGCTCCTACAATGAGCAGTTCTTC.

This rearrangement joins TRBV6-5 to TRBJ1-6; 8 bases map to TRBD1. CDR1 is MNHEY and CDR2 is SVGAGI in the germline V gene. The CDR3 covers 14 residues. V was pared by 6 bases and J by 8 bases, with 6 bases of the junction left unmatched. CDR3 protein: CASSRDRFDSPLHF. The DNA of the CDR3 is TGTGCCAGCAGCCGGGACAGGTTTGATTCACCCCTCCACTTT.

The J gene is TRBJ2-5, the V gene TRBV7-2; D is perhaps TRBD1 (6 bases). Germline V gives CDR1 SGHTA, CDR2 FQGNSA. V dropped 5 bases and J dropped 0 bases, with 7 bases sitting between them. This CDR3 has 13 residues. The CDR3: CASSRDNQETQYF. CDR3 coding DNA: TGTGCCAGCAGCCGGGACAACCAAGAGACCCAGTACTTC.

The DNA for the CDR3 is TGTGCCAGCAGGGCGACAGGGTCGAGGCAGCCCCAGCATTTT. It specifies CASRATGSRQPQHF. V and J are TRBV2 and TRBJ1-5; 7 nucleotides line up with TRBD1. With 6 bases clipped from V and 7 bases from J, the junction kept 9 bases outside the gene matches. Germline V gene lookup returns CDR1 SNHLY and CDR2 FYNNEI. This CDR3 spans 14 amino acids.

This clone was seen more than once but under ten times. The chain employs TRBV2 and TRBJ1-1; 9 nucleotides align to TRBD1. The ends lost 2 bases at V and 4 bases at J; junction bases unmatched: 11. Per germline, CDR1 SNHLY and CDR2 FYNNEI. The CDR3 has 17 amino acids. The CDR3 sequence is CASSENPFGQGSTEAFF. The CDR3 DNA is TGTGCCAGCAGTGAAAACCCTTTCGGACAGGGGAGCACTGAAGCTTTCTTT.

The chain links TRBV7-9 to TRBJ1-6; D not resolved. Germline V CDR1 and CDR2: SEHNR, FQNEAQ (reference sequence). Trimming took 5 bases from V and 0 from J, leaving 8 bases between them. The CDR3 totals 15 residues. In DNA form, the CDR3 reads TGTGCCAGCAGCGCAGGTAGCTCCTATAATTCACCCCTCCACTTT. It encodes CASSAGSSYNSPLHF.

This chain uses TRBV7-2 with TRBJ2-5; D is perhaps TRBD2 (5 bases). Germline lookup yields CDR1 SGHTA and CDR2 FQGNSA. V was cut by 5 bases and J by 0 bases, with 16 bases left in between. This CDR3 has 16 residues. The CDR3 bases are TGTGCCAGCAGCCTCGGACTGACCTTGTACCAAGAGACCCAGTACTTC. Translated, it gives CASSLGLTLYQETQYF.

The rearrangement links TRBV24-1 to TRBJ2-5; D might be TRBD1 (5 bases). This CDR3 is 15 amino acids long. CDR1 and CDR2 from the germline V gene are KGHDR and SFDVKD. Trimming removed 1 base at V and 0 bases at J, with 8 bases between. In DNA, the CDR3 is TGTGCCACCAGTGATTTCCGACAGAACCAAGAGACCCAGTACTTC. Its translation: CATSDFRQNQETQYF.

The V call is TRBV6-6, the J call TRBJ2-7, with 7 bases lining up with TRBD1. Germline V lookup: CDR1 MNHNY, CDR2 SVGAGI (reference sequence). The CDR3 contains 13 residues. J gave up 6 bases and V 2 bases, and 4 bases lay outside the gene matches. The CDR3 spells CASSYGTDGEQYF. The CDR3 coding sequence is TGTGCCAGCAGTTACGGGACAGACGGCGAGCAGTACTTC.